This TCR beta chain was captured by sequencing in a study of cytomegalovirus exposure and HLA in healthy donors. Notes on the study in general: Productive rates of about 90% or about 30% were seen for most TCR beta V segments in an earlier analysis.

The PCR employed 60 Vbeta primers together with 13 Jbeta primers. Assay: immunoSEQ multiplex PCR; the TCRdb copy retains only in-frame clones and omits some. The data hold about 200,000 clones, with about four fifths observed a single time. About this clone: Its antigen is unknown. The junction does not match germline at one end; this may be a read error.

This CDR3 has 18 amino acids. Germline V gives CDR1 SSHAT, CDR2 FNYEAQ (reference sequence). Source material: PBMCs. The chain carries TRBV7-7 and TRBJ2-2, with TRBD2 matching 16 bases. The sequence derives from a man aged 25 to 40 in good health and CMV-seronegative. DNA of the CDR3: TGTGCTAGCAGCCCGGGACTAGCGGGGGGGCTGGTTCCCGGGGAGCTGTTTTTT. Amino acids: CASSPGLAGGLVPGELFF.